This T cell receptor (beta chain) was sequenced during a study of blood T cell repertoires in COVID-19. Sequencing was performed with immunoSEQ multiplex PCR; in TCRdb, only in-frame clones are kept and a portion is missing. The profile covers fewer than 300,000 clones, with roughly 90% appearing a single time and around 1.1% taken by the ten largest. The CDR3 extends over 14 amino acids. J lost 9 bases, V lost 5 bases, and 5 bases had no gene match. In germline, CDR1 is SGHRS, CDR2 YFSETQ. Participants came from some 26 US areas, aged about 18 to 95 years. The chain is built from TRBV5-1 and TRBJ1-6; the match to TRBD1 covers 10 bases. Material for sequencing was PBMCs or T cells enriched from blood (not recorded which). This sequence originates from a woman aged 25 to 39 who had recovered from COVID-19. The DNA for the CDR3 is TGCGCCAGCAGGTCCGGGACAGGGGTTTCACCCCTCCACTTT. It is translated as CASRSGTGVSPLHF.